One T cell receptor beta chain is described in this entry. The data stem from a study of regulatory T cells in long-lasting Graves disease. V trimming: 3 bases; J trimming: 7 bases; junction bases outside the gene matches: 8. Germline V lookup: CDR1 SGDLS, CDR2 YYNGEE. The CDR3 is made up of 15 amino acids. Regarding time point: newly diagnosed GD, antithyroid drugs for less than 3 months. Making the TCR library involved RNA that had been extracted from PBMCs. Sequencing libraries for TCR beta were prepared with iRepertoire HTBI primers and Arm-PCR of CDR3 regions. Via MiXCR, TCRdb re-called the multiplex PCR reads, giving one row per CDR3 protein. The repertoire consists of approximately 400,000 distinct CDR3 sequences, with roughly 15% occurring once and the leading ten covering approximately 7.8%. A further study also used this sample, focusing on T cells in Graves' hyperthyroidism and ophthalmopathy.

The sample consisted of peripheral blood mononuclear cells (PBMCs), taken at new diagnosis, from a patient treated with antithyroid drugs. The TCR sequence derives from a woman aged 40-49 years with Graves disease. J is TRBJ2-2 and V is TRBV9; 8 bases align to TRBD2. CDR3 in amino acids: CASSEAGARSGELFF. CDR3 bases: TGTGCCAGCAGCGAAGCGGGAGCTCGGAGCGGGGAGCTGTTTTTT.